The rows below give T cell receptor beta chains drawn from one sample of a study of human thymus T cells. Assay: immunoSEQ multiplex PCR; the TCRdb copy retains only in-frame clones and omits some. This table holds roughly 130,000 clones, about 95% found once. Source material: thymus tissue. These TCRs come from a boy under two years old with a congenital heart defect but otherwise immunologically healthy. Both conserved end residues are part of each CDR3. The D gene is left open where the match is weak. Clone sizes are given selectively: once, few, many, or a class where the clone is expanded.

v_call,j_call,clone_size,d_call,cdr3_nt,cdr3_aa
TRBV13,TRBJ2-2,NA,NA,TGTGCCAGCAGCTTTCGGACCTGGAACACCGGGGAGCTGTTTTTT,CASSFRTWNTGELFF
TRBV12-5,TRBJ1-6,NA,NA,TGTGCTAGTGGTTTGGTACCCCCCCGGGGGCAAAATTCACCCCTCCACTTT,CASGLVPPRGQNSPLHF
TRBV30,TRBJ1-1,NA,NA,TGTGCCTGGAGTCGAGGCAGGAACACTGAAGCTTTCTTT,CAWSRGRNTEAFF
TRBV7-8,TRBJ1-5,once,NA,TGTGCCAGCAGCTTGGGATATCCCCTGGGGAGCAATCAGCCCCAGCATTTT,CASSLGYPLGSNQPQHF
TRBV7-2,TRBJ2-7,NA,NA,TGTGCCAGCAGCTACCGGGACGCCAACGAGCAGTACTTC,CASSYRDANEQYF
TRBV28,TRBJ2-7,NA,NA,TGTGCCAGCAGTCATCCCGGCAGGGATAAGAACGAGCAGTACTTC,CASSHPGRDKNEQYF
TRBV2,TRBJ2-1,NA,NA,TGTGCCAGCAGCAACAATGAGCAGTTCTTC,CASSNNEQFF
TRBV6-1,TRBJ2-1,NA,NA,TGTGCCAGCAGTGAGAGCCCTGAGCAGTTCTTC,CASSESPEQFF
TRBV7-6,TRBJ2-1,NA,TRBD2,TGTGCCAGCAGCTTAGTGGGGACTAGCGACTACAATGAGCAGTTCTTC,CASSLVGTSDYNEQFF
TRBV4-1,TRBJ2-3,NA,TRBD2,TGCGCCAGCAGCAGATCCGGGACTAGCGGACCCTGCCATGTCTTAGATACGCAGTATTTT,CASSRSGTSGPCHVLDTQYF
TRBV4-1,TRBJ1-5,NA,NA,TGCGCCAGCAGCCAAGAAGAACAACCCCTCGGCAATCAGCCCCAGCATTTT,CASSQEEQPLGNQPQHF
TRBV6-1,TRBJ1-2,NA,TRBD1,TGTGCCAGCACCTTCAGGGAGGGGGCTTCGGATGGCTACACCTTC,CASTFREGASDGYTF
TRBV10-3,TRBJ2-7,NA,TRBD1,TGTGCCACGCTCCGGGACAGGGGACCGTACGAGCAGTACTTC,CATLRDRGPYEQYF
TRBV9,TRBJ1-6,NA,TRBD1,TGTGCCAGCAGCGTACAGGGGGCACGATCACCCCTCCACTTT,CASSVQGARSPLHF
TRBV28,TRBJ1-2,NA,NA,TGTGCCAGCAGAATGCGGGACCATGGCTACACCTTC,CASRMRDHGYTF
TRBV5-6,TRBJ1-1,NA,NA,TGTGCCAGCAGCCTCAAGGTTGAGAACACTGAAGCTTTCTTT,CASSLKVENTEAFF
TRBV5-4,TRBJ2-1,NA,TRBD2,TGTGCCAGCAGCTCCCAAATAGCGGGGGGAAGGAATGAGCAGTTCTTC,CASSSQIAGGRNEQFF
TRBV7-9,TRBJ2-2,NA,NA,TGTGCCAGCAGCTTAGGGCTGGCACTAGAAAACACCGGGGAGCTGTTTTTT,CASSLGLALENTGELFF
TRBV4-3,TRBJ1-4,NA,NA,TGCGCCAGCAGCCAAGATCTTAAGGGGGGGACGGAAAAACTGTTTTTT,CASSQDLKGGTEKLFF
TRBV5-4,TRBJ2-1,NA,TRBD1,TGTGCCAGCAGCTTGTTCCCCGGGACAGTAATAGATGAGCAGTTCTTC,CASSLFPGTVIDEQFF
TRBV7-8,TRBJ1-1,NA,TRBD1,TGTGCCAGCAGCGCCGGGACAGGGGAGGGGAACACTGAAGCTTTCTTT,CASSAGTGEGNTEAFF
TRBV6-1,TRBJ1-2,NA,NA,TGTGCCAGCAGTGGAGATTACAGGGAAAGTCACTATGGCTACACCTTC,CASSGDYRESHYGYTF
TRBV28,TRBJ2-7,NA,NA,TGTGCCAGCACCCTAGGTGGATCCTACGAGCAGTACTTC,CASTLGGSYEQYF
TRBV21-1,TRBJ2-3,NA,NA,TGTGCCAGCCCACGACTAGCGGGGGGCACAGATACGCAGTATTTT,CASPRLAGGTDTQYF
TRBV28,TRBJ1-4,NA,NA,TGTGCCAGCAGTTTTGGAACGGACCCTAATGAAAAACTGTTTTTT,CASSFGTDPNEKLFF
TRBV2,TRBJ2-3,NA,NA,TGTGCCAGCAAGGGAAGGGACTTCGGCACAGATACGCAGTATTTT,CASKGRDFGTDTQYF
TRBV19,TRBJ1-6,once,TRBD1,TGTGCCAGTAGTACGTACGGACAGGGATCTTATTATAATTCACCCCTCCACTTT,CASSTYGQGSYYNSPLHF
TRBV13,TRBJ1-6,NA,NA,TGTGCCAGCAGCTCAACAGTTGATTCACCCCTCCACTTT,CASSSTVDSPLHF
TRBV9,TRBJ2-3,NA,TRBD2,TGTGCCAGCAGCGTTGCCGGGGGGGCAGGGGATACGCAGTATTTT,CASSVAGGAGDTQYF
TRBV4-3,TRBJ2-2,once,NA,TGCGCCAGCAGTCAGTTTGAATTGGGGACCGGGGAGCTGTTTTTT,CASSQFELGTGELFF
TRBV6-1,TRBJ2-1,NA,NA,TGTGCCAGCAGTGAAAATAAGGGTATTTCCTACAATGAGCAGTTCTTC,CASSENKGISYNEQFF
TRBV7-2,TRBJ2-4,NA,TRBD2,TGTGCCAGCAGCCCGCGCGGACTAGCGGGTGAGAACATTCAGTACTTC,CASSPRGLAGENIQYF
TRBV19,TRBJ2-7,NA,TRBD2,TGTGCCAGTACGGCTAGCGGGGTCTACGAGCAGTACTTC,CASTASGVYEQYF
TRBV10-3,TRBJ1-1,NA,NA,TGTGCCATCAGTCTCCGCAAGGGGAAGAACACTGAAGCTTTCTTT,CAISLRKGKNTEAFF
TRBV14,TRBJ2-7,NA,NA,TGTGCCAGCAGCCAAGATGTACCAAACGAGCATTACTTC,CASSQDVPNEHYF
TRBV5-1,TRBJ1-1,NA,NA,TGCGCCAGCAGCTTCTGGCCCAGGGGCGTGGACACTGAAGCTTTCTTT,CASSFWPRGVDTEAFF
TRBV6-5,TRBJ1-5,NA,TRBD1,TGTGCCAGCAGTCGATTGGGGGGACAGGGGTTTCATTTT,CASSRLGGQGFHF
TRBV28,TRBJ2-1,NA,NA,TGTGCCAGCAGTGGGGGAGTCGGGACACCCACCCAATTTTCCTACAATGAGCAGTTCTTC,CASSGGVGTPTQFSYNEQFF
TRBV4-3,TRBJ2-3,NA,NA,TGCGCCAGCAGCCAAGTAGAAGGCACGAGAACGCAGTATTTT,CASSQVEGTRTQYF
TRBV5-4,TRBJ2-3,NA,TRBD1,TGTGCCAGCAGCTTCCGGGACAGGGCCACAGATACGCAGTATTTT,CASSFRDRATDTQYF
TRBV4-1,TRBJ1-1,NA,NA,TGCGCCAGCAGCCCTGGTCGGCACCCGAGCACTGAAGCTTTCTTT,CASSPGRHPSTEAFF
TRBV19,TRBJ2-7,NA,TRBD1,TGTGCCAGTAGTATAGATCTCGGGACAGGAGTCTACGAGCAGTACTTC,CASSIDLGTGVYEQYF
TRBV19,TRBJ1-2,NA,NA,TGTGCCAGTAGTGGGCTGGAGGGTTCTCTCCATGGCTACACCTTC,CASSGLEGSLHGYTF
TRBV15,TRBJ2-3,NA,TRBD2,TGTGCCACCAGCTCGACTAGCGGGGACCACGGTACGCAGTATTTT,CATSSTSGDHGTQYF
TRBV27,TRBJ2-1,NA,NA,TGTGCCAGCAGCCAAAGAGGGGGGGCCTACAATGAGCAGTTCTTC,CASSQRGGAYNEQFF
TRBV5-4,TRBJ1-2,few,NA,TGTGCCAGCAGCTTGGGGGGCTATGGCTACACCTTC,CASSLGGYGYTF
TRBV2,TRBJ2-1,few,TRBD1,TGTGCCAGCAGTCCGACAGGGGTCGGGGATGAGCAGTTCTTC,CASSPTGVGDEQFF
TRBV19,TRBJ1-2,NA,NA,TGTGCCAGTAGTATCCTAACCGTCAACCGATATGGCTACACCTTC,CASSILTVNRYGYTF
TRBV21-1,TRBJ1-2,NA,NA,TGTGCCAGCAGCGAATCCCGGGACAGGGGGCGACGCTATGGCTACACCTTC,CASSESRDRGRRYGYTF
TRBV10-3,TRBJ1-2,NA,TRBD1,TGTGCCATCAGTGAGTCCCACGGACAGGGGGAAGGGTATGGCTACACCTTC,CAISESHGQGEGYGYTF
TRBV19,TRBJ2-7,NA,TRBD1,TGTGCCAGTAGTCCAGGACAGGAAAGATCCTACGAGCAGTACTTC,CASSPGQERSYEQYF
TRBV4-3,TRBJ2-3,NA,NA,TGCGCCAGCAGCCAAGCTGTGGGGTTCGATACGCAGTATTTT,CASSQAVGFDTQYF
TRBV10-3,TRBJ1-1,NA,TRBD1,TGTGCCATCACCGAGGGCGCCGGGACAGCGAACACTGAAGCTTTCTTT,CAITEGAGTANTEAFF
TRBV12-2,TRBJ1-6,NA,NA,TGTGCAAGTCGCCCCAAAGGACAGGGCTGGAATTCACCCCTCCACTTT,CASRPKGQGWNSPLHF
TRBV4-3,TRBJ1-6,NA,TRBD1,TGCGCCAGCAGCCAAGATATTCCGGCAGGGGGAAGGTTTAAGGGTTCACCCCTCCACTTT,CASSQDIPAGGRFKGSPLHF
TRBV20-1,TRBJ1-3,NA,NA,TGCAGTGCTAGTTTCGGAAACACCATATATTTT,CSASFGNTIYF
TRBV4-1,TRBJ2-5,once,NA,TGCGCCAGCAGCCAAGTGGGTCTTGAGACCCAGTACTTC,CASSQVGLETQYF
TRBV6-1,TRBJ1-6,once,NA,TGTGCCAGCAGTGAAGCGACAGCTCATTCCTATAATTCACCCCTCCACTTT,CASSEATAHSYNSPLHF
TRBV21-1,TRBJ2-7,NA,NA,TGTGCCAGCAGCAAAATTAGCACGCAATCGTTCTACGAGCAGTACTTC,CASSKISTQSFYEQYF